The next 8 T cell receptor beta chains were all read from a single sample in a study of blood T cell repertoires in COVID-19. Sequencing used immunoSEQ multiplex PCR; TCRdb keeps in-frame clones, though not all of them. There are tens of thousands of clones in the sample; about 81% occur only once, and 11% to 15% lies in the top ten. Material: peripheral blood. These receptors came from a human donor with acute or convalescent COVID-19. The donor label of this sample is uncertain.

The rearrangement links TRBV18 to TRBJ2-5, with 7 nucleotides matching TRBD1. CDR1 and CDR2 (germline): KGHSH, LQKENI. The CDR3 is 14 residues long. Trimming at V came to 0 bases and at J to 4 bases, leaving 2 bases not matched to a gene. CDR3 DNA: TGTGCCAGCTCACCACCGACAGGGCGAGAGACCCAGTACTTC. Its protein product is CASSPPTGRETQYF.

The gene calls are TRBV20-1 and TRBJ1-5; 7 bases agree with TRBD1. Germline V lookup: CDR1 DFQATT, CDR2 SNEGSKA (reference sequence). CDR3 length equals 13 residues. The V gene end was trimmed by 3 bases and the J gene end by 6 bases; junction bases not matched to a gene: 5. The CDR3: CSASMPGGQPQHF. CDR3 coding DNA: TGCAGTGCTAGTATGCCAGGGGGTCAGCCCCAGCATTTT.

The J gene is TRBJ1-6, the V gene TRBV6-5; 8 nucleotides align to TRBD1. After removal of 9 bases from V and 6 bases from J, the junction contained 4 bases not matched to a gene. The CDR3 runs 13 residues. Germline V gene sequence: CDR1 MNHEY, CDR2 SVGAGI. The CDR3 nucleotides read TGTGCCAGTTCAGGGGGCCTTAATTCACCCCTCCACTTT. Protein product: CASSGGLNSPLHF.

V gene TRBV19 combines with J gene TRBJ1-2; D is unclear. Germline loops: CDR1 LNHDA, CDR2 SQIVND (reference sequence). V gave up 6 bases and J gave up 6 bases, with 20 bases separating them. The CDR3 runs to 15 residues. CDR3 amino acids: CASSPEGGPQHGYTF. The CDR3 region has the DNA TGTGCCAGTAGCCCGGAGGGTGGACCGCAACATGGCTACACCTTC.

The chain employs TRBV11-3 and TRBJ1-2, with 10 nucleotides matching TRBD1. The CDR3 contains 18 residues. From germline, CDR1 is SGHNT and CDR2 YENEEA. V was clipped by 2 bases and J by 4 bases; unmatched bases: 13. This CDR3 reads CASSLSGSSGTGVYGYTF. Written as DNA, the CDR3 is TGTGCCAGCAGCTTAAGTGGCAGCTCAGGGACAGGGGTCTATGGCTACACCTTC.

The table lists this clone with a few counts. The chain joins TRBV5-8 to TRBJ2-1; 9 bases line up with TRBD2. Per the germline V gene, CDR1 is SGHTS and CDR2 is YDEGEE. V was pared by 0 bases and J by 7 bases, with 5 bases of the junction left unmatched. The CDR3 length is 15 residues. The CDR3 sequence: CASSLELAGRNEQFF. DNA of the CDR3: TGTGCCAGCAGCTTGGAGCTAGCGGGGAGGAATGAGCAGTTCTTC.

This chain links TRBV5-1 with TRBJ2-7, with D uncertain. The germline CDR1 and CDR2 sequences are SGHRS and YFSETQ. The CDR3 has 13 residues. V shed 3 bases and J shed 0 bases, with 7 bases lying between them. CDR3 residues: CASSWYTSYEQYF. For the CDR3, the DNA is TGCGCCAGCAGCTGGTACACCTCCTACGAGCAGTACTTC.

V usage is TRBV6-2 or TRBV6-3 and J usage is TRBJ2-7; D is unclear. This CDR3 contains 13 residues. V lost 1 base, J lost 7 bases, and 11 bases lay in between. Germline V gene lookup returns CDR1 MNHEY and CDR2 SVGEGT. The CDR3 region is CASSYFPRREQYF. CDR3 sequence (DNA): TGTGCCAGCAGTTACTTCCCTAGGAGAGAGCAGTACTTC.